A single sample is the source of the 27 T cell receptor beta chains below, sequenced in a study of T cell repertoires in cytomegalovirus infection. TCRdb fed the reads into MiXCR, producing one record per CDR3 protein. The sample lists about 920,000 distinct CDR3 sequences; about a third were seen once. No antigens are known for them. This specimen was cultured CD8+ T cells from PBMCs, taken from culture after CMV antigen stimulation. Receptor source: a human donor in good health (CMV status not recorded). Some clones in this sample may be carry-over from other donors' samples.

This clonotype was seen only a few times. The chain uses TRBV5-1 and TRBJ1-3, with 9 positions matching TRBD1. Germline V gives CDR1 SGHRS, CDR2 YFSETQ. The CDR3 sequence is 15 residues long. J was trimmed by 4 bases and V by 0 bases; bases with no gene match: 2. The CDR3 DNA reads as TGCGCCAGCAGCTTGGTCGGGACAGGGGGAAACACCATATATTTT. Protein sequence: CASSLVGTGGNTIYF.

This clonotype was recorded a few times. The V call is TRBV27, the J call TRBJ2-7; 7 bases match TRBD1. This CDR3 region has 15 residues. Germline trimming cut 4 bases from V and 0 bases from J; bases unmatched to any gene: 6. The germline V gene has CDR1 MNHEY and CDR2 SMNVEV (reference sequence). CDR3 in amino acids: CASSSWDSGSYEQYV. The CDR3 coding sequence is TGTGCCAGCAGTTCATGGGACAGTGGCTCCTACGAGCAGTACGTC.

The chain carries TRBV6-2 or TRBV6-3 and TRBJ2-1; 10 bases map to TRBD2. The CDR3 has 24 amino acids. V lost 0 bases to trimming and J lost 0 bases; unmatched junction nucleotides: 23. Germline-derived CDR1 and CDR2 are MNHEY and SVGEGT. CDR3 coding DNA: TGTGCCAGCAGTTACTCCGTCGTTGCTAGCGGGGGCACAGTTACATGGGGCTCCTACAATGAGCAGTTCTTC. Residues: CASSYSVVASGGTVTWGSYNEQFF.

For this clonotype: Germline and junction disagree at one end, which may indicate a read error. This chain joins TRBV25-1 and TRBJ1-2; the D gene is possibly TRBD1 (6 bases). This CDR3 contains 14 residues. Germline CDR1 reads MGHDK; CDR2 reads SYGVNS. CDR3: CANSDWDNNYGYTF. The CDR3 DNA sequence: TGTGCCAACAGTGATTGGGACAATAACTATGGCTACACCTTC.

A few counts support this clonotype. V gene TRBV5-4 combines with J gene TRBJ2-7, with 10 positions matching TRBD2. The germline gives CDR1 SGHNT, CDR2 YYREEE (reference sequence). The CDR3 totals 16 residues. After removal of 5 bases from V and 2 bases from J, the junction contained 10 bases not matched to a gene. The CDR3 nucleotides are TGTGCCAGCAGTTTAGGTAGCGGGGGGCCCACCTACGAGCAGTACTTC. Translation gives CASSLGSGGPTYEQYF.

This clonotype showed up just a few times. CDR3 in DNA: TGTGCCAGTAGTATAGTAACAGGCTACACTGAAGCTTTCTTT. This encodes CASSIVTGYTEAFF. The rearrangement links TRBV19 to TRBJ1-1; tentatively, D is TRBD1 (5 bases). Germline-derived CDR1 and CDR2 are LNHDA and SQIVND (reference sequence). The CDR3 has 14 residues. Trimming took off 1 base at V and 3 bases at J, with 9 bases between the two ends.

The J gene is TRBJ2-7, the V gene TRBV19; either TRBD1 or TRBD2 may fit D (6 bases each). V was shortened by 5 bases and J by 3 bases, with 14 bases between the two germline ends. This CDR3 has 14 amino acids. The germline gives CDR1 LNHDA, CDR2 SQIVND (reference sequence). Here the CDR3 DNA reads TGTGCCAGTAGTTTAAGGGGGACTTTCTACGAGCAGTACTTC. Translating it yields CASSLRGTFYEQYF.

This clonotype was found a few times. V usage is TRBV5-1 and J usage is TRBJ2-3, with TRBD1 matching 7 bases. The CDR3 is 16 residues long. With 5 bases clipped from V and 0 bases from J, the junction kept 9 bases outside the gene matches. Per the germline V gene, CDR1 is SGHRS and CDR2 is YFSETQ. The CDR3 sequence is CASSLYRGLSTDTQYF. In DNA form, the CDR3 reads TGCGCCAGCAGTCTTTACAGGGGTCTAAGCACAGATACGCAGTATTTT.

This clonotype was detected only once. This rearrangement joins TRBV20-1 to TRBJ2-1; 11 bases map to TRBD2. This CDR3 comprises 17 residues. Germline lookup yields CDR1 DFQATT and CDR2 SNEGSKA (reference sequence). The trim removed 6 bases at V and 1 base at J, leaving 11 bases unmatched. The CDR3 is CSARGASGGPSYNEQFF. The CDR3 region has the DNA TGCAGTGCCAGGGGCGCTAGCGGGGGGCCTTCCTACAATGAGCAGTTCTTC.

The chain is built from TRBV7-9 and TRBJ2-3; D remains ambiguous. This CDR3 spans 14 amino acids. Germline CDR1 SEHNR, CDR2 FQNEAQ (reference sequence). V lost 5 bases and J lost 2, with 11 bases in between. The CDR3 DNA reads TGTGCCAGCAGCCCCGCCGGGTACACAGATACGCAGTATTTT. Its translation: CASSPAGYTDTQYF.

On this clonotype: A read error may explain this, as a much larger clone is one base away. Likely a read error: the CDR3 ends without its conserved phenylalanine or tryptophan. The chain employs TRBV7-2 and TRBJ2-4; TRBD2 aligns across 12 bases. The CDR3 totals 16 residues. CDR1 and CDR2 (germline): SGHTA, FQGNSA. The J segment lost 7 bases and the V segment lost 2 bases, leaving 6 bases of the junction unmatched. This CDR3 reads CASSLLGLAGGNIQYL. CDR3 bases: TGTGCCAGCAGCTTACTAGGGCTAGCGGGGGGGAACATTCAGTACTTA.

This clonotype was observed at least ten times. The chain is built from TRBV7-3 and TRBJ2-1; 7 nucleotides line up with TRBD1. The CDR3 runs to 15 residues. V was clipped by 4 bases and J by 1 base; unmatched bases: 4. Germline assignment: CDR1 SGHTA and CDR2 FQGTGA. The CDR3 loop reads CASSYGQVSYNEQFF. The CDR3 nucleotides read TGTGCCAGCAGCTACGGACAGGTTTCCTACAATGAGCAGTTCTTC.

J is TRBJ1-1 and V is TRBV3-1; D not resolved. The germline CDR1 and CDR2 sequences are LGHDT and YNNKEL (reference sequence). The CDR3 is 12 residues long. Trimming stripped 0 bases from V and 10 bases from J, with 9 bases between. The CDR3 DNA sequence: TGTGCCAGCAGCCAAGATTCCGGGATAGCTTTCTTT. It is translated as CASSQDSGIAFF.

The rearrangement uses TRBV5-5 and TRBJ2-7; D not resolved. This CDR3 spans 15 amino acids. Trimming left V 2 bases short and J 4 bases short, with 16 bases between. Looked up from germline, CDR1 is SGHKS and CDR2 is YYEKEE (reference sequence). The chain's CDR3 is CASSFAGPLGYEQYV. The DNA for the CDR3 is TGTGCCAGCAGCTTCGCCGGGCCCTTGGGTTACGAGCAGTACGTC.

This chain connects TRBV6-1 to TRBJ2-7; perhaps D is TRBD1 or TRBD2 (5 bases each). Trimming shortened V by 8 bases and J by 5 bases, and 16 bases separated the two germline ends. Germline CDR1 reads MNHNS; CDR2 reads SASEGT. The CDR3 has 13 residues. The CDR3 nucleotides are TGTGCCAGCTCTCCGCCCCCGGGACACGAGCAGTACGTC. Its translation is CASSPPPGHEQYV.

This clonotype was seen only a few times. The chain couples TRBV4-1 to TRBJ2-1, with D tentatively TRBD2 (6 bases). The ends were cut back, 4 bases at V and 12 bases at J, with 10 bases in the middle. This CDR3 has 11 residues. Germline values: CDR1 MGHRA, CDR2 YSYEKL. CDR3 protein: CASSPGTWQFF. CDR3 DNA sequence: TGCGCCAGCAGCCCCGGGACTTGGCAGTTCTTC.

V is TRBV12-3 or TRBV12-4 and J is TRBJ1-4; D perhaps matches TRBD1 (5 bases). The ends were cut back, 1 base at V and 5 bases at J, with 17 bases in the middle. CDR3 length: 17 residues. The CDR3 region has the DNA TGTGCCAGCAGTTTAGACCGCTACCGGCGGGGGAATGAAAAACTGTTTTTT. Protein: CASSLDRYRRGNEKLFF.

The chain has TRBV29-1 and TRBJ2-7, with D possibly matching TRBD1 (5 bases). The CDR3 extends over 13 amino acids. The V gene's germline CDR1 is SQVTM and CDR2 ANQGSEA. V gave up 4 bases and J gave up 6 bases, with 16 bases separating them. The CDR3 DNA reads as TGCAGCGTTGCCGAGGACACGGCATTCGAGCAGTACGTC. Translated, it gives CSVAEDTAFEQYV.

This clonotype was recorded at least ten times. The chain joins TRBV19 to TRBJ1-1; D is ambiguous. Trimming left V 1 base short and J 0 bases short, with 18 bases between. Germline V CDR1 and CDR2: LNHDA, SQIVND (reference sequence). CDR3 length: 18 residues. The CDR3 DNA follows: TGTGCCAGTAGTATAGCTAGTGCGTTTAGGACGGTGAACACTGAAGCTTTCTTT. It translates to CASSIASAFRTVNTEAFF. The whole variable domain, remainder taken from reference TRBV19 and TRBJ1-1, is DGGITQSPKYLFRKEGQNVTLSCEQNLNHDAMYWYRQDPGQGLRLIYYSQIVNDFQKGDIAEGYSVSREKKESFPLTVTSAQKNPTAFYLCASSIASAFRTVNTEAFFGQGTRLTVV.

Turning to this clonotype: Germline is not matched at one junction end, which may reflect a read error. V gene TRBV4-1 combines with J gene TRBJ2-2; maybe TRBD1 (6 bases). This CDR3 spans 17 amino acids. Germline V CDR1 and CDR2: MGHRA, YSYEKL. Here the CDR3 reads CANSHLTGLASTGELFF. CDR3 DNA: TGCGCCAACAGCCACCTGACAGGTCTGGCTAGCACCGGGGAGCTGTTTTTT.

The chain combines TRBV14 with TRBJ1-1; D is unclear. Germline CDR1 is SGHDN and CDR2 is FVKESK. The CDR3 length is 16 residues. Between the trimmed V and J ends, which lost 0 bases and 4 bases, there was a span of 15 bases. This chain's CDR3 is CASSQDPGDMGTEAFF. CDR3 nucleotides: TGTGCCAGCAGCCAAGATCCCGGGGATATGGGCACTGAAGCTTTCTTT.

The rearrangement links TRBV15 to TRBJ2-4; possibly TRBD1 for D (6 bases). CDR3 length equals 13 residues. Trimming stripped 8 bases from V and 11 bases from J, with 19 bases between. CDR1 and CDR2 (germline): LNHNV, YYDKDF (reference sequence). The CDR3 reads CATGTRDTPVQYF. As DNA, the CDR3 is TGTGCCACCGGCACCCGGGACACCCCAGTTCAGTACTTC. Complete variable domain (other parts from reference TRBV15 and TRBJ2-4): DAMVIQNPRYQVTQFGKPVTLSCSQTLNHNVMYWYQQKSSQAPKLLFHYYDKDFNNEADTPDNFQSRRPNTSFCFLDIRSPGLGDTAMYLCATGTRDTPVQYFGAGTRLSVL.

In its sample, this clonotype was seen a few times. This chain connects TRBV27 to TRBJ2-1; 13 positions agree with TRBD2. CDR1 and CDR2 from the germline V gene are MNHEY and SMNVEV (reference sequence). V lost 5 bases and J lost 4; bases outside the gene matches: 5. CDR3 length equals 16 residues. CDR3 sequence (DNA): TGTGCCAGCAGTATACTAGCGGGGGGGATTTACAATGAGCAGTTCTTC. Amino acid sequence: CASSILAGGIYNEQFF.

This clonotype has only a few counts. The V gene is TRBV4-1, the J gene TRBJ2-1; 7 nucleotides match TRBD1. The junction had 6 bases not matched to a gene; V was cut back by 4 bases and J by 3 bases. CDR1 and CDR2 (germline): MGHRA, YSYEKL. CDR3 size: 15 residues. In nucleotides, the CDR3 is TGCGCCAGCAGCCCAACAGGGGACAACTACAATGAGCAGTTCTTC. It yields the protein CASSPTGDNYNEQFF.

The chain is built from TRBV7-9 and TRBJ1-5; TRBD1 might be the D (6 bases). Looked up from germline, CDR1 is SEHNR and CDR2 is FQNEAQ (reference sequence). The CDR3 runs to 17 residues. V was trimmed by 1 base and J by 3 bases, leaving 16 bases between them. CDR3 residues: CASSLGGPGWNNQPQHF. In DNA form, the CDR3 reads TGTGCCAGCAGCTTAGGGGGGCCGGGGTGGAACAATCAGCCCCAGCATTTT.

To note about this clonotype: A much larger clone differs from this one at a single base, so this may be a read error. Here the CDR3 DNA reads TGTGCCAGCACCCAGACATGGGCCAAAAACATTCAGTACTTC. Protein: CASTQTWAKNIQYF. This chain joins TRBV12-3 or TRBV12-4 and TRBJ2-4; D unresolved. V was trimmed by 7 bases and J by 1 base, leaving 11 bases between them. The CDR3 contains 14 residues.

As regards this clonotype: Its ends do not fully match the called genes, so a read error is possible. The chain uses TRBV7-9 and TRBJ2-3, with TRBD2 matching 11 bases. Germline CDR1 and CDR2: SEHNR and FQNEAQ (reference sequence). The CDR3 spans 19 residues. The CDR3, as DNA: TGTGCCGGCAGCCCAACAGGGACTAGCGGAGCTTTTAGCACAGATACGCAGTATTTT. It translates to CAGSPTGTSGAFSTDTQYF. Full variable domain (remainder filled in from reference TRBV7-9 and TRBJ2-3): DTGVSQNPRHKITKRGQNVTFRCDPISEHNRLYWYRQTLGQGPEFLTYFQNEAQLEKSRLLSDRFSAERPKGSFSTLEIQRTEQGDSAMYLCAGSPTGTSGAFSTDTQYFGPGTRLTVL.